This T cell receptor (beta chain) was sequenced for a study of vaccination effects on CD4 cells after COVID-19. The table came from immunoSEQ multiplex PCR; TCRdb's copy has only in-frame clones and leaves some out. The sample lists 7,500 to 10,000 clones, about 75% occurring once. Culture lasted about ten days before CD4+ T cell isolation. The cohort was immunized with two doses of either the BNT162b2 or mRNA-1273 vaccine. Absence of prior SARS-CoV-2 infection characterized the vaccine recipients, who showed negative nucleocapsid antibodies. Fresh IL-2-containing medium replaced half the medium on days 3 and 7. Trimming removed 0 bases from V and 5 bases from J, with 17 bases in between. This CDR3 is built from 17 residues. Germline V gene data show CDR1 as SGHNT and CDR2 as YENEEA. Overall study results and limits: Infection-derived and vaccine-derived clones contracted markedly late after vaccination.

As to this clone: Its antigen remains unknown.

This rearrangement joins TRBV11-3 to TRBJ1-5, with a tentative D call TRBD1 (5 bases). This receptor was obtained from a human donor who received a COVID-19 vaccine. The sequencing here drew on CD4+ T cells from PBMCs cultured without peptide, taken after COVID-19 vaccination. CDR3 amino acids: CASSLDQRQGRDQPQHF. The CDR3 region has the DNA TGTGCCAGCAGCTTAGATCAACGGCAGGGAAGAGATCAGCCCCAGCATTTT. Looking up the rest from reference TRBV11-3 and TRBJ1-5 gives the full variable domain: EAGVVQSPRYKIIEKKQPVAFWCNPISGHNTLYWYLQNLGQGPELLIRYENEEAVDDSQLPKDRFSAERLKGVDSTLKIQPAELGDSAVYLCASSLDQRQGRDQPQHFGDGTRLSIL.